The rows below give T cell receptor beta chains drawn from one sample of a study of blood T cell repertoires in COVID-19. Sequencing was performed with immunoSEQ multiplex PCR; in TCRdb, only in-frame clones are kept and a portion is missing. The sample consists of 240,000 or so clones, approximately 90% of them appearing once. The sample comprised peripheral blood. Receptor source: a woman aged 40 to 49 who had recovered from COVID-19. Both conserved end residues are part of each CDR3. D genes are given only for firm matches. Expanded clones get a size class; other rows say once, few or many, or leave the size out.

CDR3	DNA	V	J	D	size
CASSLGTSALNEQFF	TGTGCCAGCAGCTTGGGGACTAGCGCCCTCAATGAGCAGTTCTTC	TRBV5-6	TRBJ2-1	TRBD2	-
CASSLRQVHEQYF	TGCGCCAGCAGCCTTCGACAGGTCCACGAGCAGTACTTC	TRBV4-1	TRBJ2-7	-	-
CASSPGASGGDEQFF	TGTGCCAGCAGCCCAGGGGCTAGCGGGGGGGATGAGCAGTTCTTC	TRBV7-2	TRBJ2-1	TRBD2	-
CASSSQPGLAVEQFF	TGCGCCAGCAGCTCACAGCCGGGACTAGCCGTTGAGCAGTTCTTC	TRBV4-1	TRBJ2-1	TRBD2	once
CATKQGIGTEAFF	TGTGCCACTAAACAGGGTATTGGCACTGAAGCTTTCTTT	TRBV18	TRBJ1-1	-	-
CASSPRTSATYEQYF	TGTGCCAGCAGTCCACGGACTAGCGCGACCTACGAGCAGTACTTC	TRBV27	TRBJ2-7	TRBD2	-
CASSEVSREGEAFF	TGTGCCAGCAGTGAAGTCAGTCGTGAGGGTGAAGCTTTCTTT	TRBV2	TRBJ1-1	-	once
CASSWGANTGELFF	TGTGCCAGCAGCTGGGGGGCGAACACCGGGGAGCTGTTTTTT	TRBV5-4	TRBJ2-2	-	-
CASSFASLAGGGEQYF	TGTGCCAGTAGTTTTGCCTCTCTAGCGGGAGGGGGCGAGCAGTACTTC	TRBV19	TRBJ2-7	TRBD2	-
CATLGVLGDTQYF	TGTGCCACCCTCGGGGTCCTCGGAGATACGCAGTATTTT	TRBV10-3	TRBJ2-3	-	-
CASSDCATGDRNQPQHF	TGTGCCAGCAGTGACTGCGCGACAGGGGACAGGAATCAGCCCCAGCATTTT	TRBV6-4	TRBJ1-5	TRBD1	once
CASSLTPGQTQETQYF	TGTGCCAGCAGCCTAACCCCGGGACAGACACAAGAGACCCAGTACTTC	TRBV4-2	TRBJ2-5	TRBD1	once
CASSRDRAGNTIYF	TGTGCCAGCAGCCGCGACAGGGCTGGAAACACCATATATTTT	TRBV11-1	TRBJ1-3	TRBD1	-
CAIREDSSSYNEQFF	TGTGCCATCAGGGAGGACAGTAGCTCCTACAATGAGCAGTTCTTC	TRBV10-3	TRBJ2-1	-	-
CASSERTSWAGELFF	TGTGCCAGCAGCGAGCGGACTAGTTGGGCCGGGGAGCTGTTTTTT	TRBV7-9	TRBJ2-2	TRBD2	-
CASSAGTSGTSSYEQYF	TGTGCCAGCAGTGCCGGGACTAGCGGAACCAGCTCCTACGAGCAGTACTTC	TRBV9	TRBJ2-7	TRBD2	-
CASSLSGSPGDEQFF	TGCGCCAGCAGCCTGTCAGGCTCCCCGGGGGATGAGCAGTTCTTC	TRBV4-3	TRBJ2-1	-	-
CASRLAGVDEQFF	TGTGCCAGTAGGCTAGCGGGAGTGGATGAGCAGTTCTTC	TRBV19	TRBJ2-1	TRBD2	-
CASSPRVTGSSQETQYF	TGTGCCAGCTCACCACGGGTGACAGGCTCGAGCCAAGAGACCCAGTACTTC	TRBV18	TRBJ2-5	-	-
CASSHTGLASYNEQFF	TGTGCCAGCAGCCACACAGGACTAGCGTCCTACAATGAGCAGTTCTTC	TRBV11-2	TRBJ2-1	TRBD2	-
CASSYRLPGSYEQYF	TGTGCCAGTAGTTATCGACTCCCGGGCTCCTACGAGCAGTACTTC	TRBV19	TRBJ2-7	-	-
CASSLRTPRTGELFF	TGTGCCAGCAGCCTCCGGACTCCTAGGACCGGGGAGCTGTTTTTT	TRBV3-1/TRBV3-2	TRBJ2-2	-	-
CASSWGQFYEQYF	TGTGCCAGCTCTTGGGGGCAGTTCTACGAGCAGTACTTC	TRBV18	TRBJ2-7	-	-
CAISDRRVAGDTQYF	TGTGCCATCAGTGATAGGAGGGTGGCGGGTGATACGCAGTATTTT	TRBV10-3	TRBJ2-3	-	-
CASSVRGTDGYTF	TGTGCCAGCAGCGTTCGGGGGACGGATGGCTACACCTTC	TRBV9	TRBJ1-2	-	-
CASRPPGGLSTDTQYF	TGTGCAAGTCGCCCACCAGGGGGGCTTTCCACAGATACGCAGTATTTT	TRBV12-2	TRBJ2-3	-	-